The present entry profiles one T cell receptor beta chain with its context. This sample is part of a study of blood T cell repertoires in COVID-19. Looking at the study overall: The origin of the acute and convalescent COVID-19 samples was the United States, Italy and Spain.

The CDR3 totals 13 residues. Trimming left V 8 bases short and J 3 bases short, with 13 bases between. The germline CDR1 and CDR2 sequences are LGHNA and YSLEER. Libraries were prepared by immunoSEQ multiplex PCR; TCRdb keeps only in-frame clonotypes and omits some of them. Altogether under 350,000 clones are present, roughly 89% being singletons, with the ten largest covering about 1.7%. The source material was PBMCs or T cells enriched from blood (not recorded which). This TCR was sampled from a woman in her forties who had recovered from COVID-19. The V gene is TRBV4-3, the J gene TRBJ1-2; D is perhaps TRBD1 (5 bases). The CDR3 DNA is TGCGCCAGCGGGGGGGGTGTTGACTATGGCTACACCTTC. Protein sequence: CASGGGVDYGYTF.